This T cell receptor beta chain derives from a study of metastatic and nonmetastatic thyroid tumors. Study at large: Patients with malignant and benign thyroid disease provided blood and tumor or nodule tissue, whose repertoires were compared. The study, taken as a whole, reports: In blood and tumor, TCR beta diversity was reportedly significantly higher in malignant thyroid tumors than in benign nodules.

Before thyroid surgery, none of the patients had received any treatment. Concerning this clone: Antigen: not known.

The authors' processing: Built for papillary thyroid cancer, a distant-metastasis classifier drew on CDR3 differences across clinicopathological groups. TCRdb re-called clones from the PCR reads using MiXCR. For this entry, the V and J calls and clone size follow TCRdb and not the study's own pipeline. The sample yields 10,000 to 12,000 clones, about 38% seen once. The TCR originated in a female donor with papillary thyroid cancer or a benign thyroid nodule (not recorded which). Some clones in this sample may be carry-over from other donors' samples. The sequenced sample was tumor tissue.

The CDR3 region has the DNA TGTGCCAGCAGCGCGAGAACAGGGTATAATTCACCCCTCCACTTT. It yields the protein CASSARTGYNSPLHF. This rearrangement joins TRBV7-2 to TRBJ1-6, with D perhaps TRBD1 (6 bases). From germline, CDR1 is SGHTA and CDR2 FQGNSA. Trimming cost V 5 bases and J 4 bases, with 12 bases left between them. The CDR3 is 15 amino acids.